This TCR beta chain was observed in a study of cytomegalovirus exposure and HLA in healthy donors. Findings and limits, study-wide: Published work reported that the classifier diagnosed cytomegalovirus status with high specificity and sensitivity. Analysis was carried out at a later point, and it linked a missense DCLRE1C variant to TCR beta V- and J-gene trimming.

V dropped 4 bases and J dropped 1; count of bases not matched to a gene: 6. CDR1 is SGHVS, CDR2 FQNEAQ, per germline. This CDR3 spans 15 amino acids. Note on this clone: Antigen unknown.

The study ran its PCR with 60 Vbeta and 13 Jbeta primers. Measured with immunoSEQ multiplex PCR; TCRdb has only the in-frame clones, and not every one. Its table lists around 110,000 clones. The sequencing sample was made of PBMCs. The source of this sequence is a man aged 25 to 40 in good health and CMV-seronegative. The chain combines TRBV7-8 with TRBJ1-1; the match to TRBD1 covers 7 bases. CDR3 bases: TGTGCCAGCAGCTCCGGGACAGTATCGAACACTGAAGCTTTCTTT. Amino acids: CASSSGTVSNTEAFF.